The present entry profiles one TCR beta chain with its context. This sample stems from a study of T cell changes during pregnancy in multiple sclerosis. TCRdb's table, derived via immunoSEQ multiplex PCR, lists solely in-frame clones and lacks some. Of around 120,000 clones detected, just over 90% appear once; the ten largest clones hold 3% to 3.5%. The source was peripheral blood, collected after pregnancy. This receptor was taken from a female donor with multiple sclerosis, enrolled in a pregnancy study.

DNA for the CDR3: TGTGCCAGCAGCTCCAGTGGGGGGTCCTACAATGAGCAGTTCTTC. Protein sequence: CASSSSGGSYNEQFF. V and J are TRBV9 and TRBJ2-1, with a tentative D call TRBD2 (6 bases). The CDR3 sequence is 15 residues long. V dropped 4 bases and J dropped 1 base, with 12 bases sitting between them. The germline V gene encodes CDR1 SGDLS and CDR2 YYNGEE.